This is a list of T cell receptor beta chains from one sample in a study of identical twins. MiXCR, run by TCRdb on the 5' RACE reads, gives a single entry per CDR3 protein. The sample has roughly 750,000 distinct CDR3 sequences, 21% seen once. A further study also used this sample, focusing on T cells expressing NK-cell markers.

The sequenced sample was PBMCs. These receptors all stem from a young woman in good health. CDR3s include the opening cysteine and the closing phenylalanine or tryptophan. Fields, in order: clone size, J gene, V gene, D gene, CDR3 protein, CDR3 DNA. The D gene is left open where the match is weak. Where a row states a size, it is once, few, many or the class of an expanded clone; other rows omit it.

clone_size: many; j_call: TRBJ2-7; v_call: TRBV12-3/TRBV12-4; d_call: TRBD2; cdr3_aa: CASTGSGNKQYF; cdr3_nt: TGTGCCAGCACCGGTAGCGGGAACAAGCAGTACTTC
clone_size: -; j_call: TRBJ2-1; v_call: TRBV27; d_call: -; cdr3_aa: CASRLIPGDLYNEQFF; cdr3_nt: TGTGCCAGCAGACTTATCCCGGGGGACCTATACAATGAGCAGTTCTTC
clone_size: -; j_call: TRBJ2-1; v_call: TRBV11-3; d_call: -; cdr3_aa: CASSSGVLMENEQFF; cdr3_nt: TGTGCCAGCAGCTCGGGTGTTCTTATGGAGAATGAGCAGTTCTTC
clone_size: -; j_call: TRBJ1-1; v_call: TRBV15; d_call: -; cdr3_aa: CATSRDGGSTEAFF; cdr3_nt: TGTGCCACCAGCAGAGACGGGGGCAGCACTGAAGCTTTCTTT
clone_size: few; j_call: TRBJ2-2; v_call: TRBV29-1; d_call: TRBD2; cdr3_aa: CSVWTSSAGELFF; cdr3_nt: TGCAGCGTCTGGACTAGTTCGGCCGGGGAGCTGTTTTTT
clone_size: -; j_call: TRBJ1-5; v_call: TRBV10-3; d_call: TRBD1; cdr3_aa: CAARTGVNQPQHF; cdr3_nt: TGTGCCGCCAGGACAGGGGTTAATCAGCCCCAGCATTTT
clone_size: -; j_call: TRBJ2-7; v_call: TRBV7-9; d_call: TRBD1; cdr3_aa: CASSSPDRGSYEQYF; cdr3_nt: TGTGCCAGCAGCTCCCCGGACAGGGGAAGCTACGAGCAGTACTTC
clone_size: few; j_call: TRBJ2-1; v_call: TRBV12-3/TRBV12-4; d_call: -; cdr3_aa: CASSSRRPGEWDEQFF; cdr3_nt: TGTGCCAGCAGTTCCCGCCGTCCGGGAGAGTGGGATGAGCAGTTCTTC
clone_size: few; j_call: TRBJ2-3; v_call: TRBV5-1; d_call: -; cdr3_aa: CASSPGRWGQYF; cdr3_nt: TGCGCCAGCAGCCCGGGAAGGTGGGGGCAGTATTTT
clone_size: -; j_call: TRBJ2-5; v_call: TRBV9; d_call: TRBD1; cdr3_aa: CASSGQGALGETQYF; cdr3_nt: TGTGCCAGCAGCGGACAGGGGGCGCTGGGGGAGACCCAGTACTTC
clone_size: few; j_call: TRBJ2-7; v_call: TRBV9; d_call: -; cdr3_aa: CASSSDVRAYEQYF; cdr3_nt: TGTGCCAGCAGCTCCGATGTTAGGGCTTACGAGCAGTACTTC
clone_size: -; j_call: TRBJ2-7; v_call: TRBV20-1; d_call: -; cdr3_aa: CTCRGPGYEQYF; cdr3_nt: TGCACCTGCAGGGGCCCGGGCTACGAGCAGTACTTC
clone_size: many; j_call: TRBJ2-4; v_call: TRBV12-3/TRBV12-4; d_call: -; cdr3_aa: CASSRSSYIQYF; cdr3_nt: TGTGCCAGCAGCCGAAGCAGTTACATTCAGTACTTC
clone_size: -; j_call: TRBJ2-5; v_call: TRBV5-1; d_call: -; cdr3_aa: CASSLDSKETQYF; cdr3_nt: TGCGCCAGCAGCTTGGACTCCAAAGAGACCCAGTACTTC
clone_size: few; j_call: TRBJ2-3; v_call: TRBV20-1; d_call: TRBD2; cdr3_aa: CSASRTSGLASTDTQCF; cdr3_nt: TGCAGTGCTAGTCGGACTAGCGGGCTCGCTAGCACAGATACGCAGTGTTTT
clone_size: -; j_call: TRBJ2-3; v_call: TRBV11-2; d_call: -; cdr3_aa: CASSLDSAQYF; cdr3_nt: TGTGCCAGCAGCTTAGATTCCGCGCAGTATTTT
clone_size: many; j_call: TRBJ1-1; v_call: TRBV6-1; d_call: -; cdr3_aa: CASRSTGRGTEAFF; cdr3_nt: TGTGCCAGCAGGTCAACGGGCAGGGGTACTGAAGCTTTCTTT
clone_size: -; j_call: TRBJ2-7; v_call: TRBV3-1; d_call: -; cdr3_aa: CASRETDRGSYEQYF; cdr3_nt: TGTGCCAGCAGAGAAACCGACAGAGGATCCTACGAGCAGTACTTC
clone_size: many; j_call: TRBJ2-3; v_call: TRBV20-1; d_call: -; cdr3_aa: CSATGPDTDTQYF; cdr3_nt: TGCAGTGCTACCGGGCCGGACACAGATACGCAGTATTTT
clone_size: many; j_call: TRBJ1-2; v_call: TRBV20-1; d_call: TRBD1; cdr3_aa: CSARAGTGITF; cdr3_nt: TGCAGTGCCCGAGCCGGGACAGGGATCACCTTC
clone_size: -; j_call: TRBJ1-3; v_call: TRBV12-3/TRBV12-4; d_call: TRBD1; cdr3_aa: CASRLTGLSSGNTIYF; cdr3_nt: TGTGCCAGCAGGTTGACAGGGCTTAGCTCTGGAAACACCATATATTTT
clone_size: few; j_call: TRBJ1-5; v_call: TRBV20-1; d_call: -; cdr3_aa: CSARADFNQPQHF; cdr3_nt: TGCAGTGCTAGGGCGGATTTCAATCAGCCCCAGCATTTT
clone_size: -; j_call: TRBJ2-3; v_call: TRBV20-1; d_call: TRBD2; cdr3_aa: CSAIAGGSAQYF; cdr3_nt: TGCAGTGCTATCGCGGGAGGGAGTGCGCAGTATTTT
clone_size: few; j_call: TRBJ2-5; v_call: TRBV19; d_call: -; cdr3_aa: CASSTLGRETQYF; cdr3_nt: TGTGCCAGTAGTACCCTCGGGCGTGAGACCCAGTACTTC
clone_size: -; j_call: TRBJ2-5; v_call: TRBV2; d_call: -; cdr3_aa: CASSTGRSQYF; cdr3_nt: TGTGCCAGCAGTACGGGCCGCAGCCAGTACTTC
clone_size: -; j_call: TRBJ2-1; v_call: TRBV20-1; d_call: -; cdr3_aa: CSARVASAHNEQFF; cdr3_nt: TGCAGTGCTAGAGTGGCTAGCGCGCACAATGAGCAGTTCTTC
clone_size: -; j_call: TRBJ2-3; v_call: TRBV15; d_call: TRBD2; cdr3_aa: CATSSTSGVDTQYF; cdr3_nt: TGTGCCACAAGCAGCACTAGCGGGGTGGATACGCAGTATTTT
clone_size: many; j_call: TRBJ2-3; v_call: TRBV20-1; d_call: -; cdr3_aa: CSAQDTTDTQYF; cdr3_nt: TGCAGTGCCCAAGACACCACAGATACGCAGTATTTT
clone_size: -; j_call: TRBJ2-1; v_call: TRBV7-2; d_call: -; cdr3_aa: CASSSGAVTYNEQFF; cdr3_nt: TGTGCCAGCAGCTCCGGCGCGGTGACCTACAATGAGCAGTTCTTC
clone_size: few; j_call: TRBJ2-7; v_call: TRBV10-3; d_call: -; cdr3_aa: CAIRPWPVISYEQYF; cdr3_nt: TGTGCCATCCGACCCTGGCCAGTAATCTCCTACGAGCAGTACTTC
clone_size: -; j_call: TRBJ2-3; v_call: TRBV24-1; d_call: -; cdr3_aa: CATSDPKDYTDTQYF; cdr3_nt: TGTGCCACCAGTGATCCCAAAGATTACACAGATACGCAGTATTTT
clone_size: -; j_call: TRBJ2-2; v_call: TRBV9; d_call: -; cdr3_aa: CASSADLNTGELFF; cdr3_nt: TGTGCCAGCAGCGCTGACTTGAACACCGGGGAGCTGTTTTTT
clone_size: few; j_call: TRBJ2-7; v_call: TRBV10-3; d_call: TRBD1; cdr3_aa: CAISGDLLRDRDTYEQYF; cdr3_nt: TGTGCCATCAGTGGAGACCTGCTCCGGGACAGGGATACCTACGAGCAGTACTTC
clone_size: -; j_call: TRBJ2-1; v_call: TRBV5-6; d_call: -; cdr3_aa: CASSLGLPEDEQFF; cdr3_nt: TGTGCCAGCAGCTTGGGGCTCCCCGAGGATGAGCAGTTCTTC
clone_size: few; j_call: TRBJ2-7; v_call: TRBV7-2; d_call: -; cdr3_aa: CASSPPRVDEQYF; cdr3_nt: TGTGCCAGCAGCCCACCCCGCGTGGACGAGCAGTACTTC
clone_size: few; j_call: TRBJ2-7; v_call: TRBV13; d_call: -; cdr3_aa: CASSFQLEQYF; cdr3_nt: TGTGCCAGCAGCTTCCAGCTCGAGCAGTACTTC
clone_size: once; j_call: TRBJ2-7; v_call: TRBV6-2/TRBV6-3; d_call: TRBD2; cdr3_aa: CASSYRRLAGGSYEQYF; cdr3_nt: TGTGCCAGCAGTTACCGGCGACTAGCGGGAGGCTCCTACGAGCAGTACTTC
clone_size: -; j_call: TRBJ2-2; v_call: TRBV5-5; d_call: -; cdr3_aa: CASSQTGGAGELFF; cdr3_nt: TGTGCCAGCAGCCAAACAGGCGGCGCCGGGGAGCTGTTTTTT
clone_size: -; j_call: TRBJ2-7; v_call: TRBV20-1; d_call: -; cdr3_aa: CSARRRVRSYEQYF; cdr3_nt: TGCAGTGCTAGAAGGAGGGTTCGTAGCTACGAGCAGTACTTC
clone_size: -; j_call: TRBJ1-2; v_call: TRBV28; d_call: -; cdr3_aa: CASSSGVGYGYTF; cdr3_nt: TGTGCCAGCAGTTCGGGGGTCGGTTATGGCTACACCTTC
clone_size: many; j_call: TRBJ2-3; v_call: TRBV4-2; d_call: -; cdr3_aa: CASSQVGTQYF; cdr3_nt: TGTGCCAGCAGCCAAGTCGGTACGCAGTATTTT
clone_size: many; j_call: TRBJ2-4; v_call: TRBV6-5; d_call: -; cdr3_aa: CATHWVGTQYF; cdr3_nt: TGTGCCACCCATTGGGTGGGGACTCAGTACTTC
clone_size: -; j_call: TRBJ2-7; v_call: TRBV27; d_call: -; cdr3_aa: CASSLRAGNYEQYF; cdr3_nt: TGTGCCAGCAGTTTAAGGGCAGGAAACTACGAGCAGTACTTC
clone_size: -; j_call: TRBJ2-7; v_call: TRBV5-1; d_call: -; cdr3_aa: CASSLSGAGVGEQYF; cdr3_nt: TGCGCCAGCAGCTTGAGTGGGGCCGGCGTTGGAGAGCAGTACTTC
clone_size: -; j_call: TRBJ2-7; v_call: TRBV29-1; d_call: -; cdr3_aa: CSVGLSTNSYEQYF; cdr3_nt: TGCAGCGTAGGCTTGAGCACGAACTCCTACGAGCAGTACTTC
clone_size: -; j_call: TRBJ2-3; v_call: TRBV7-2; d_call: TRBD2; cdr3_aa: CASSTGLASTDTQYF; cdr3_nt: TGTGCCAGCAGCACCGGACTAGCTAGCACAGATACGCAGTATTTT
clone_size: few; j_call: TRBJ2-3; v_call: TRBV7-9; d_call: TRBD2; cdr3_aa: CASSLYGGTTDTQYF; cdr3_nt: TGTGCCAGCAGCTTATACGGGGGGACCACAGATACGCAGTATTTT